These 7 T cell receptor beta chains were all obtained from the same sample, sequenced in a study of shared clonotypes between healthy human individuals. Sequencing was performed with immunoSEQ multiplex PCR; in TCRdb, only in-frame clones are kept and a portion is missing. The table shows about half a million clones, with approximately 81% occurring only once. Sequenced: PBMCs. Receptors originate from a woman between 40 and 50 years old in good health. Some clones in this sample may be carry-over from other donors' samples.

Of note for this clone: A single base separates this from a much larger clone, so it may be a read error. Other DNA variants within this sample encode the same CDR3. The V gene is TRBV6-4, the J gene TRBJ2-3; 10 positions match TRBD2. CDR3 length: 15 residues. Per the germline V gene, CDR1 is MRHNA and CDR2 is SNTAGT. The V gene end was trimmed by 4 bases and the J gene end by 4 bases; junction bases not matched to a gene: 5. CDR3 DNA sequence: TGTGCCAGCAGTGCGACTAGCGGGTCTGCAGATACGCAGTATTTT. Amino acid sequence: CASSATSGSADTQYF.

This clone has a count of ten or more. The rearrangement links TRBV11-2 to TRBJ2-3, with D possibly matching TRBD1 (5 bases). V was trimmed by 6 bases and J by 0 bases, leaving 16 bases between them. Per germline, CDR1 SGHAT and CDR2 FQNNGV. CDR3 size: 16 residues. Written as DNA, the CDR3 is TGTGCCAGCAGTCTATGGGGCATTTCTAGCACAGATACGCAGTATTTT. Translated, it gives CASSLWGISSTDTQYF.

The CDR3 coding sequence is TGTGCCAGCAGGCCCACCCCGACAGGGGACTATGGCTACACCTTC. This codes for CASRPTPTGDYGYTF. This sequence joins TRBV5-4 and TRBJ1-2; 8 bases align to TRBD1. J was trimmed by 3 bases and V by 5 bases; bases with no gene match: 9. The CDR3 spans 15 residues. CDR1 is SGHNT, CDR2 YYREEE, per germline (reference sequence). The complete variable domain, with remaining parts taken from reference TRBV5-4 and TRBJ1-2, reads ETGVTQSPTHLIKTRGQQVTLRCSSQSGHNTVSWYQQALGQGPQFIFQYYREEENGRGNFPPRFSGLQFPNYSSELNVNALELDDSALYLCASRPTPTGDYGYTFGSGTRLTVV.

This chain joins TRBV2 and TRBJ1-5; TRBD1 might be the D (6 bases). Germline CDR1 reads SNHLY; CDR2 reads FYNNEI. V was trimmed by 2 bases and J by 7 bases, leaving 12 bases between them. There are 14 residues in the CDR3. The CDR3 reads CASSETGMGQPQHF. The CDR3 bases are TGTGCCAGCAGTGAAACAGGGATGGGCCAGCCCCAGCATTTT.

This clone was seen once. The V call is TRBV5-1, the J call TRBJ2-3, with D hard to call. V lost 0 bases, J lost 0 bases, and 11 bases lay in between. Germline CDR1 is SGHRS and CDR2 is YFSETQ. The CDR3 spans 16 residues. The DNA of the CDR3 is TGCGCCAGCAGCTTGGGGGTCCCTCCTAGCACAGATACGCAGTATTTT. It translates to CASSLGVPPSTDTQYF.

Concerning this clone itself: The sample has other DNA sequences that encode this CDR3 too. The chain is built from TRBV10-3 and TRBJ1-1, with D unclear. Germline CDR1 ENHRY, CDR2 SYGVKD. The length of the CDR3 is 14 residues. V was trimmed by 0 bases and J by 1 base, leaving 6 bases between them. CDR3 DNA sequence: TGTGCCATCAGTGAGTCGAAGGGGAACACTGAAGCTTTCTTT. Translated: CAISESKGNTEAFF.

CDR3 protein: CASSLALAGNEQYF. The CDR3 DNA reads as TGTGCCAGCAGTTTGGCGTTAGCGGGAAACGAGCAGTACTTC. The chain joins TRBV27 to TRBJ2-7; 8 nucleotides match TRBD2. V trimming: 3 bases; J trimming: 5 bases; junction bases outside the gene matches: 6. Germline V gene lookup returns CDR1 MNHEY and CDR2 SMNVEV (reference sequence). The length of the CDR3 is 14 residues.